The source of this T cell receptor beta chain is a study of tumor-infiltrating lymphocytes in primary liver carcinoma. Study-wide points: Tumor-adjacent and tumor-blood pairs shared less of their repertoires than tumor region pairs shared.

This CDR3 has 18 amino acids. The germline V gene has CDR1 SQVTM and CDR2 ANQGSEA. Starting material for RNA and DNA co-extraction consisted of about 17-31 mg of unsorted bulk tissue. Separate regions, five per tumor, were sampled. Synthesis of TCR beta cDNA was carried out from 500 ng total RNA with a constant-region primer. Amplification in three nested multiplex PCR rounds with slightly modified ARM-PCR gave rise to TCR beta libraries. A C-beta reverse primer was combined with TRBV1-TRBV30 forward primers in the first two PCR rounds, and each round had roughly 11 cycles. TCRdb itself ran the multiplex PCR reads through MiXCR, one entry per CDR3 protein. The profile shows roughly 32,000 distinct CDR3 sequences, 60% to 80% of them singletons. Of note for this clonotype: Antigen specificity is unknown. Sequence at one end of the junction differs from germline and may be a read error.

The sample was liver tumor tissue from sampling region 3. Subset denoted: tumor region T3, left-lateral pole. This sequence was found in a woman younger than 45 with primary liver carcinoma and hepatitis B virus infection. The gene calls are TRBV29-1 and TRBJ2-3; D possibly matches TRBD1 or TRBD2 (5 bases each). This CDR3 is CSVEALGRVGVSTDTRYF. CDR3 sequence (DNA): TGCAGCGTTGAAGCGTTGGGCAGGGTGGGGGTTAGCACGGATACGCGGTATTTT.